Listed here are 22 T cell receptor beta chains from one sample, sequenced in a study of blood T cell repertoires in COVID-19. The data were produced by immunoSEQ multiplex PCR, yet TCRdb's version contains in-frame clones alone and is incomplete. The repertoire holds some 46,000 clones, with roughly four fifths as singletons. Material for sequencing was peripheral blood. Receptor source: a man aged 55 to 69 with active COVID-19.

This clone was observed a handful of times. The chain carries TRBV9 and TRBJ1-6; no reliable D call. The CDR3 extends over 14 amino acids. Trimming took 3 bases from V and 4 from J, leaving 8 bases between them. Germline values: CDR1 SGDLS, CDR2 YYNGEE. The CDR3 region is CASSANSYNSPLHF. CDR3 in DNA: TGTGCCAGCAGCGCCAACAGTTATAATTCACCCCTCCACTTT.

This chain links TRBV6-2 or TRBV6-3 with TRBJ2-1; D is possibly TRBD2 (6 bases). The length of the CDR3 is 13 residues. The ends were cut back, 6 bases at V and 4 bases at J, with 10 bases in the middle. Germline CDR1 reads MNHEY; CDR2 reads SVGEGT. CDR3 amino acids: CASSSGTYNEQFF. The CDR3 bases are TGTGCCAGCAGCTCTGGGACTTACAATGAGCAGTTCTTC.

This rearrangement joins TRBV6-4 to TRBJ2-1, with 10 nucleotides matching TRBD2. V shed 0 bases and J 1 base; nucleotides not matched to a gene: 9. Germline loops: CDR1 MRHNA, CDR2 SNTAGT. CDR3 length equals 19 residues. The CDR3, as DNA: TGTGCCAGCAGTGACTCTATGTGGAGTAGCGGGAGGTCCTACAATGAGCAGTTCTTC. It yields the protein CASSDSMWSSGRSYNEQFF.

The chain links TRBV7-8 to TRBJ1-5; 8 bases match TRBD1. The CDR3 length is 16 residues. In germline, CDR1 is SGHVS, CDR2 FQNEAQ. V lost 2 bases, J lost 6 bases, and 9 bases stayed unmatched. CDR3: CASSLSGTGRGQPQHF. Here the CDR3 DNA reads TGTGCCAGCAGCTTATCCGGGACAGGAAGGGGTCAGCCCCAGCATTTT. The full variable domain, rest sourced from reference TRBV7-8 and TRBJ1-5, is GAGVSQSPRYKVAKRGQDVALRCDPISGHVSLFWYQQALGQGPEFLTYFQNEAQLDKSGLPSDRFFAERPEGSVSTLKIQRTQQEDSAVYLCASSLSGTGRGQPQHFGDGTRLSIL.

The CDR3 protein is CASSQGIGVGYGYTF. The CDR3 DNA follows: TGTGCCAGCAGCCAAGGAATAGGGGTAGGGTATGGCTACACCTTC. The genes are TRBV3-1 (or the pseudogene TRBV3-2) and TRBJ1-2, with D tentatively TRBD1 (5 bases). Trimming removed 1 base from V and 5 bases from J, with 14 bases in between. The germline V gene encodes CDR1 LGHDT and CDR2 YNNKEL (reference sequence). The CDR3 has 15 amino acids.

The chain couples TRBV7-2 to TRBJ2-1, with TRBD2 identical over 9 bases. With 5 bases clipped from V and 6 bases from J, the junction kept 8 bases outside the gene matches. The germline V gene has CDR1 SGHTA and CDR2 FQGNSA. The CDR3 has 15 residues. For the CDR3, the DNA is TGTGCCAGCAGCAATCAGGGACTAGCCGTCAATGAGCAGTTCTTC. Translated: CASSNQGLAVNEQFF.

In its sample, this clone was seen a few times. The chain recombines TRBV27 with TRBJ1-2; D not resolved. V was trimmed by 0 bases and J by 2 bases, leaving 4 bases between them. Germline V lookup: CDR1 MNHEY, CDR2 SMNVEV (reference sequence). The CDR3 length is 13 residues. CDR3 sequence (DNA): TGTGCCAGCAGTTTATCCTCGAACTATGGCTACACCTTC. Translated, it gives CASSLSSNYGYTF.

This chain's CDR3 is CARVGYYGYTF. The CDR3 coding sequence is TGTGCGAGGGTAGGTTACTATGGCTACACCTTC. The chain employs TRBV7-2 and TRBJ1-2; D is unclear. Germline V gene sequence: CDR1 SGHTA, CDR2 FQGNSA. CDR3 size: 11 residues.

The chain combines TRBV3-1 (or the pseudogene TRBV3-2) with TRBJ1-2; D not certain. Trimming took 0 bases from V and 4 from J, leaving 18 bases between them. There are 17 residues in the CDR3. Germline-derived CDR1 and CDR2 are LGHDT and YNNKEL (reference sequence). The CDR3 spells CASSQETFLGGGYGYTF. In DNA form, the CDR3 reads TGTGCCAGCAGCCAAGAAACCTTCCTCGGAGGAGGCTATGGCTACACCTTC.

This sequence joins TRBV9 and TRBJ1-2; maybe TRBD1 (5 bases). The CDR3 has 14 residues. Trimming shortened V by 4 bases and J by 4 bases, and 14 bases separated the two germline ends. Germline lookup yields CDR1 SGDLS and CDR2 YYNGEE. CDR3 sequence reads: CASSPEPQGYGYTF. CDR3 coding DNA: TGTGCCAGCAGCCCAGAACCCCAGGGCTATGGCTACACCTTC.

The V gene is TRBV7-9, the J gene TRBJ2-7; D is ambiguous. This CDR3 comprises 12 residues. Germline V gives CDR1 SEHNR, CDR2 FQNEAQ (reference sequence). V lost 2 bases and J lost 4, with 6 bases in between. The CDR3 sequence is CASSLQMYEQYF. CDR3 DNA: TGTGCCAGCAGCTTACAAATGTACGAGCAGTACTTC.

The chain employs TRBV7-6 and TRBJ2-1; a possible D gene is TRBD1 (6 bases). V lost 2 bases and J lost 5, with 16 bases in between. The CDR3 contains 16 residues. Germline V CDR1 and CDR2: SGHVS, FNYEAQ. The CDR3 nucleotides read TGTGCCAGCAGCTTAAGTACAGGGACGTTTAACAATGAGCAGTTCTTC. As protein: CASSLSTGTFNNEQFF. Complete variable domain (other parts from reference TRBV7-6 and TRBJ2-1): GAGVSQSPRYKVTKRGQDVALRCDPISGHVSLYWYRQALGQGPEFLTYFNYEAQQDKSGLPNDRFSAERPEGSISTLTIQRTEQRDSAMYRCASSLSTGTFNNEQFFGPGTRLTVL.

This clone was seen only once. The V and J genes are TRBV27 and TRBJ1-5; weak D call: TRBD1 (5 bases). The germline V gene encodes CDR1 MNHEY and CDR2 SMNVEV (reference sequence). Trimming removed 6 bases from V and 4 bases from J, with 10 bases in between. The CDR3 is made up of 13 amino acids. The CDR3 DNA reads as TGTGCCAGCAGCAGACAGATTAATCAGCCCCAGCATTTT. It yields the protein CASSRQINQPQHF.

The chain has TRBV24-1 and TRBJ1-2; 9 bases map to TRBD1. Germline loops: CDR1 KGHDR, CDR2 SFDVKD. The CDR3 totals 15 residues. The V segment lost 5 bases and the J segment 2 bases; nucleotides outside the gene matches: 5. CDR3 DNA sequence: TGTGCCACCAGTGGTCCGGGACAGGGAAACTATGGCTACACCTTC. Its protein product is CATSGPGQGNYGYTF.

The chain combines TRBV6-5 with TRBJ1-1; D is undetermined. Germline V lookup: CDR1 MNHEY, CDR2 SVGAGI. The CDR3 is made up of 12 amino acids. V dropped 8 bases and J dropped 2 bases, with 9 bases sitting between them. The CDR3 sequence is CASAAANTEAFF. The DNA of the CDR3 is TGTGCCAGCGCGGCGGCAAACACTGAAGCTTTCTTT.

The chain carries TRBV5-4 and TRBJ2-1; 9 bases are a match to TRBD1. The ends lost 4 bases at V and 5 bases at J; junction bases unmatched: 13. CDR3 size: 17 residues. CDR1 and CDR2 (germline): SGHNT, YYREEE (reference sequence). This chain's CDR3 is CASSQGTGRIAHNEQFF. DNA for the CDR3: TGTGCCAGCAGCCAGGGGACAGGGCGGATCGCGCACAATGAGCAGTTCTTC.

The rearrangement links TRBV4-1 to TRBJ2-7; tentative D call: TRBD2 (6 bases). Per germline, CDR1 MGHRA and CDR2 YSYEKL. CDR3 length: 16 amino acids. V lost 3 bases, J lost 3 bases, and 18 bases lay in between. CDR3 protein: CASSHPKGQGLYEQYF. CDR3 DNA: TGCGCCAGCAGCCACCCCAAGGGGCAGGGACTCTACGAGCAGTACTTC.

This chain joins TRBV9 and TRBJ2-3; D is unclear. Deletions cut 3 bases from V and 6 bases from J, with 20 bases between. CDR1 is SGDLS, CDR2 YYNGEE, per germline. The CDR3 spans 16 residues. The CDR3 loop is CASSETPSVAWDTQYF. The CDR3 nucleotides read TGTGCCAGCAGCGAAACCCCAAGCGTAGCATGGGATACGCAGTATTTT.

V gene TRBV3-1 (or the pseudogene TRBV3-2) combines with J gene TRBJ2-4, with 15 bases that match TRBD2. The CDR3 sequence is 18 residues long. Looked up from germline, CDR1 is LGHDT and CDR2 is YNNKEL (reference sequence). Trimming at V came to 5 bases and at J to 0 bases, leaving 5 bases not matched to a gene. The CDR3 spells CASSSGTSGGIAKNIQYF. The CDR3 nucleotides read TGTGCCAGCAGCTCCGGGACTAGCGGGGGGATAGCCAAAAACATTCAGTACTTC.

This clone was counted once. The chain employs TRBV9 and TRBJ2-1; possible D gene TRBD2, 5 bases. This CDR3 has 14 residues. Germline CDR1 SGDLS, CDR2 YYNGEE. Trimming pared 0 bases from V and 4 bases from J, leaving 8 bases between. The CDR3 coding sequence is TGTGCCAGCAGCGTAGACGGGATATACAATGAGCAGTTCTTC. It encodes CASSVDGIYNEQFF. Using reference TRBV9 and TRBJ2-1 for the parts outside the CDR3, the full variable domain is DSGVTQTPKHLITATGQRVTLRCSPRSGDLSVYWYQQSLDQGLQFLIQYYNGEERAKGNILERFSAQQFPDLHSELNLSSLELGDSALYFCASSVDGIYNEQFFGPGTRLTVL.

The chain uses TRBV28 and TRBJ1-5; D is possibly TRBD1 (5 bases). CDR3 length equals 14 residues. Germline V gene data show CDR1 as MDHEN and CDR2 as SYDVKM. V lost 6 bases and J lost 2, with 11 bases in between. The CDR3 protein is CASSAIRGNQPQHF. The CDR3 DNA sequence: TGTGCCAGCAGCGCTATCAGGGGCAATCAGCCCCAGCATTTT.

The CDR3 loop is CASSPAGYYEQYF. CDR3 bases: TGTGCCAGCAGCCCAGCGGGGTACTACGAGCAGTACTTC. The chain carries TRBV11-2 and TRBJ2-7, with 7 bases fitting TRBD2. This CDR3 has 13 residues. V shed 5 bases and J 3 bases; nucleotides not matched to a gene: 4. Germline values: CDR1 SGHAT, CDR2 FQNNGV. The variable domain in full, completed from reference TRBV11-2 and TRBJ2-7, reads EAGVAQSPRYKIIEKRQSVAFWCNPISGHATLYWYQQILGQGPKLLIQFQNNGVVDDSQLPKDRFSAERLKGVDSTLKIQPAKLEDSAVYLCASSPAGYYEQYFGPGTRLTVT.